The clone carrying this T cell receptor beta chain was counted a few times. The data were taken from a study of blood T cell repertoires in COVID-19. Study overall: In each case, the material was cDNA or gDNA derived from T cells, B-cell-depleted T cells, or PBMCs.

Trimming cost V 4 bases and J 4 bases; bases outside gene matches: 4. This CDR3 comprises 15 residues. Per germline, CDR1 SNHLY and CDR2 FYNNEI. Per the authors' pipeline: From reference gene primer amplification, estimates of nucleated cell counts were derived. Repertoires were generated with immunoSEQ multiplex PCR, while TCRdb's copy carries only in-frame clones and drops some. V and J calls and clone size are those listed in that table; D and trimming were worked out from the DNA. Seen here are roughly 260,000 clones, about 88% observed once, and the top ten hold approximately 4%. This chain connects TRBV2 to TRBJ2-1; 10 bases map to TRBD2. The specimen was peripheral blood. The origin of this receptor is a man aged 55 to 70 who had recovered from COVID-19. The CDR3 sequence is CASSAQRGGYNEQFF. In DNA form, the CDR3 reads TGTGCCAGCAGTGCCCAGCGGGGGGGATACAATGAGCAGTTCTTC.